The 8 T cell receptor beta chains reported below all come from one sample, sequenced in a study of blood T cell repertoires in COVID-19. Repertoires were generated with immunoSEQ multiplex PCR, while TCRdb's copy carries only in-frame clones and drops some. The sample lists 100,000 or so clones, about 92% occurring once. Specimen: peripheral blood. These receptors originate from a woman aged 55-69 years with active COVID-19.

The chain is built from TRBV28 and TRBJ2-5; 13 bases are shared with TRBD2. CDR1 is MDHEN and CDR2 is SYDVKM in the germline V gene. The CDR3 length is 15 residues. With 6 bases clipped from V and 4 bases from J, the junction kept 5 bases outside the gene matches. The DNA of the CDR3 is TGTGCCAGCAGCCAGGGACTAGCGGGGTCAGAGACCCAGTACTTC. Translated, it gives CASSQGLAGSETQYF.

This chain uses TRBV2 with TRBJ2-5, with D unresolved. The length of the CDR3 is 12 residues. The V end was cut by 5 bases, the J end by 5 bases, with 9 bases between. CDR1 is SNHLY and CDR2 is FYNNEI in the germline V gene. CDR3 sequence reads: CASSSNQETQYF. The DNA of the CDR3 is TGTGCCAGCAGTAGTAATCAGGAGACCCAGTACTTC.

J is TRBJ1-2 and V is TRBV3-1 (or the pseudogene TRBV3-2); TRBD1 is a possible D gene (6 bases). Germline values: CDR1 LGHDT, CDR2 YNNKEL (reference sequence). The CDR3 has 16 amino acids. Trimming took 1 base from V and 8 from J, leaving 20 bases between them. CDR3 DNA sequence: TGTGCCAGCAGCCAAGGGGGGCAGGACATGCGGCGCGGCTACACCTTC. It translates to CASSQGGQDMRRGYTF.

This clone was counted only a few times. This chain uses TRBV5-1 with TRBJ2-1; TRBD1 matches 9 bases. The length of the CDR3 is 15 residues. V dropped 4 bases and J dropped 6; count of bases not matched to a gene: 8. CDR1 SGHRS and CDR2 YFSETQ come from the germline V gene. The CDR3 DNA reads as TGCGCCAGCAGCGCCGGGACAGGGAGGACCAATGAGCAGTTCTTC. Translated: CASSAGTGRTNEQFF.

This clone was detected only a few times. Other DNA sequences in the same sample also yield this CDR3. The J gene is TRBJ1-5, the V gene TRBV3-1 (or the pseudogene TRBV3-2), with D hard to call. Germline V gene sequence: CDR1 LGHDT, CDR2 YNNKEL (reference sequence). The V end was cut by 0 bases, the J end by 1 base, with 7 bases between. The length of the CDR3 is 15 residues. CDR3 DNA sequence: TGTGCCAGCAGCCAAGATTCATCCAGCAATCAGCCCCAGCATTTT. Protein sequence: CASSQDSSSNQPQHF.

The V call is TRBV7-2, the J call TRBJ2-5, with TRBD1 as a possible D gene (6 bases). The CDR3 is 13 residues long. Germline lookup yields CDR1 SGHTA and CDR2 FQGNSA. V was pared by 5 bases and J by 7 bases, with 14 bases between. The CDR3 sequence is CASSSHRDATQYF. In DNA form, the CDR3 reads TGTGCCAGCAGCAGCCACAGGGATGCGACCCAGTACTTC.

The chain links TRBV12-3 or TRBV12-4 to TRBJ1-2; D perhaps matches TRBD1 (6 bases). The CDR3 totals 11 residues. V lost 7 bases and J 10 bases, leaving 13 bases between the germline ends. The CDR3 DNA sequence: TGTGCCAGCACCTCACGGGGGGCCTACACCTTC. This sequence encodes CASTSRGAYTF.

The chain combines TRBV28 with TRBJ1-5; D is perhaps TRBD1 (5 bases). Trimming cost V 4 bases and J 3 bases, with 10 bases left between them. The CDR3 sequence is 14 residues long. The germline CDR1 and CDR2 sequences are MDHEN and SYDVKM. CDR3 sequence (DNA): TGTGCCAGCAGTTCCGACAGTATCAATCAGCCCCAGCATTTT. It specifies CASSSDSINQPQHF.